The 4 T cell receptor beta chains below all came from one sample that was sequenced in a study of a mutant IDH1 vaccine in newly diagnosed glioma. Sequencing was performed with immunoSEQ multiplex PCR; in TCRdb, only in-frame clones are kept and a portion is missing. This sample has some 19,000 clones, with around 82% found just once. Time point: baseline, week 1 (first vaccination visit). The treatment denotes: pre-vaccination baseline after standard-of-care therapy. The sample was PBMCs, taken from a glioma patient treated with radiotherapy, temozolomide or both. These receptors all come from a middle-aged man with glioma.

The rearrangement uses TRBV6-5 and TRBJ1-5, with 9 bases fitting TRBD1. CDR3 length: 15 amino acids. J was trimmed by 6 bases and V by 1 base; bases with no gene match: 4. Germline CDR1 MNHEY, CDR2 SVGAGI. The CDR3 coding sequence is TGTGCCAGCAGTTACTATGGGGGACAGGGTCAGCCCCAGCATTTT. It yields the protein CASSYYGGQGQPQHF.

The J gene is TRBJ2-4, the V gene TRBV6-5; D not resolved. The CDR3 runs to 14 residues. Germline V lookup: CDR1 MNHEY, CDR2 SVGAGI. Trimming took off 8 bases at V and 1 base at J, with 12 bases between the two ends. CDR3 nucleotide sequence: TGTGCCAGCGCCAAGGCACTGGCCAAAAACATTCAGTACTTC. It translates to CASAKALAKNIQYF.

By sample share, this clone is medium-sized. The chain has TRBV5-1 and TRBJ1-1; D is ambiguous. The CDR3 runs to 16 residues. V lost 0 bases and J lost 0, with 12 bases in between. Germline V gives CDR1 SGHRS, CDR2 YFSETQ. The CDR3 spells CASSLEPGSMNTEAFF. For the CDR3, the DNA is TGCGCCAGCAGCTTGGAACCCGGATCTATGAACACTGAAGCTTTCTTT.

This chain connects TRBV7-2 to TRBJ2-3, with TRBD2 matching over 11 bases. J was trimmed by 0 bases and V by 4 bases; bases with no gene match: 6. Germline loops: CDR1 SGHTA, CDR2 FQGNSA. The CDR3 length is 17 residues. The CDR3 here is CASSSGTSGASTDTQYF. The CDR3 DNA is TGTGCCAGCAGCTCCGGGACTAGCGGAGCTAGCACAGATACGCAGTATTTT.